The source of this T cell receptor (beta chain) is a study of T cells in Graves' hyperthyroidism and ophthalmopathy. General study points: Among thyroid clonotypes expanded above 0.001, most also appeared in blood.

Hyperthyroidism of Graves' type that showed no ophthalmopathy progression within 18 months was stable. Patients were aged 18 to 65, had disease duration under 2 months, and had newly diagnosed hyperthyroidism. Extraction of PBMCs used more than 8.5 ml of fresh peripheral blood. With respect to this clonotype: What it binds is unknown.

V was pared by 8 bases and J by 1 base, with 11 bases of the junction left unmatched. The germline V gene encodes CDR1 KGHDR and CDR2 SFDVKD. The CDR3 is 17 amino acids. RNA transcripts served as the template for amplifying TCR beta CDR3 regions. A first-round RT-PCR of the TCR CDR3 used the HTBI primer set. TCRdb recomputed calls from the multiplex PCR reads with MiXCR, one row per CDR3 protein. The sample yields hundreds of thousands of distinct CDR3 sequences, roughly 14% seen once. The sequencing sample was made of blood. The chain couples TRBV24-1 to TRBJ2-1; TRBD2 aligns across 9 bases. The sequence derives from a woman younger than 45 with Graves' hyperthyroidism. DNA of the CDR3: TGTGCCACCAATGCGGCTAGCGGGAAGGAGTCCTACAATGAGCAGTTCTTC. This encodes CATNAASGKESYNEQFF.